This TCR beta chain was documented in a study of blood T cell repertoires in COVID-19. Study at large: Donors in the United States, Italy and Spain gave samples during acute or convalescent COVID-19. PBMCs, B-cell-depleted T cells, or T cells were the source of the cDNA or gDNA that made up the material.

CDR1 and CDR2 from the germline V gene are SGHRS and YFSETQ. V lost 0 bases and J lost 4; bases outside the gene matches: 6. This CDR3 is built from 15 residues. As originally analysed: The authors estimated nucleated cell counts from reference gene primer amplification. Sequenced by immunoSEQ multiplex PCR; TCRdb stores in-frame clones only, minus some. V and J calls and clone size are as listed in that table; D and trimming were resolved from the DNA. The repertoire holds about 150,000 clones, with 82% as singletons. This TCR was sampled from a woman aged 80 or older with active or convalescent COVID-19. This chain links TRBV5-1 with TRBJ2-5; 7 nucleotides match TRBD2. Material for sequencing was peripheral blood. CDR3 coding DNA: TGCGCCAGCAGCTTGGCCGCAGGGAGGGCAGAGACCCAGTACTTC. This gives the protein CASSLAAGRAETQYF.